These T cell receptor beta chains were read from a single sample in a study of blood T cell repertoires in COVID-19. Method: immunoSEQ multiplex PCR; TCRdb's copy keeps in-frame clones and lacks some. The sample has a few hundred thousand clones; 88% are singletons. The sample consisted of PBMCs or T cells enriched from blood (not recorded which). The receptors were gathered from a woman between 40 and 55 years old with acute COVID-19. CDR3s include the opening cysteine and the closing phenylalanine or tryptophan. The D gene is left open where the match is weak. Rows may omit the clone size; those that give it use once, few, many or a size class.

J gene: TRBJ2-7
clone size: NA
D gene: TRBD2
V gene: TRBV11-2
CDR3 DNA: TGTGCCAGCAGCTTAGGTCTAGCGGCAACCTACGAGCAGTACTTC
CDR3 protein: CASSLGLAATYEQYF

J gene: TRBJ2-1
clone size: NA
D gene: TRBD1
V gene: TRBV19
CDR3 DNA: TGTGCCAGTAGTATAAGTAGCAGGGGGATCAGGCATGAGCAGTTCTTC
CDR3 protein: CASSISSRGIRHEQFF

J gene: TRBJ1-2
clone size: once
D gene: NA
V gene: TRBV28
CDR3 DNA: TGTGCCAGCAGTTTAGGCCTGCCGGGCTATGGCTACACCTTC
CDR3 protein: CASSLGLPGYGYTF

J gene: TRBJ1-2
clone size: NA
D gene: NA
V gene: TRBV5-8
CDR3 DNA: TGTGCCAGCGCACGCGTCGTCTATGGCTACACCTTC
CDR3 protein: CASARVVYGYTF

J gene: TRBJ2-1
clone size: NA
D gene: TRBD1
V gene: TRBV27
CDR3 DNA: TGTGCCAGCAGTCAACAGGGGGCAGTTACCTACAATGAGCAGTTCTTC
CDR3 protein: CASSQQGAVTYNEQFF

J gene: TRBJ2-1
clone size: NA
D gene: NA
V gene: TRBV24-1
CDR3 DNA: TGTGCCACCAGTGATGCCGGGAAAAGACCCGATGAGCAGTTCTTC
CDR3 protein: CATSDAGKRPDEQFF

J gene: TRBJ2-3
clone size: NA
D gene: TRBD2
V gene: TRBV29-1
CDR3 DNA: TGCAGCGTTCTCCTTAGCGGGACTACAGATACGCAGTATTTT
CDR3 protein: CSVLLSGTTDTQYF

J gene: TRBJ1-1
clone size: NA
D gene: TRBD1
V gene: TRBV12-3/TRBV12-4
CDR3 DNA: TGTGCCAGCAGTACAGGGACAGTGACTGAAGCTTTCTTT
CDR3 protein: CASSTGTVTEAFF

J gene: TRBJ1-2
clone size: NA
D gene: NA
V gene: TRBV11-2
CDR3 DNA: TGTGCCAGCAGCTCGCCACGGAGATTGAGTACCTATGGCTACACCTTC
CDR3 protein: CASSSPRRLSTYGYTF

J gene: TRBJ1-5
clone size: NA
D gene: TRBD1
V gene: TRBV25-1
CDR3 DNA: TGTGCCAGCAGTGAATTTTGGGAGACAGGGCGGGATCAGCCCCAGCATTTT
CDR3 protein: CASSEFWETGRDQPQHF

J gene: TRBJ1-2
clone size: NA
D gene: NA
V gene: TRBV4-2
CDR3 DNA: TGTGCCAGCAGCCGTGGAGACCACTCCTTTAACTATGGCTACACCTTC
CDR3 protein: CASSRGDHSFNYGYTF

J gene: TRBJ1-2
clone size: NA
D gene: NA
V gene: TRBV5-1
CDR3 DNA: TGCGCCAGCAGCTTGGCGGAGCCCAACTATGGCTACACCTTC
CDR3 protein: CASSLAEPNYGYTF

J gene: TRBJ2-3
clone size: NA
D gene: NA
V gene: TRBV28
CDR3 DNA: TGTGCCAGCAGTACCCCACTGAGAGGGGGTATAAATACGCAGTATTTT
CDR3 protein: CASSTPLRGGINTQYF

J gene: TRBJ1-1
clone size: NA
D gene: NA
V gene: TRBV20-1
CDR3 DNA: TGCAGTGCTAGTTATCCGAGGACTGAAGCTTTCTTT
CDR3 protein: CSASYPRTEAFF

J gene: TRBJ2-5
clone size: once
D gene: TRBD2
V gene: TRBV10-3
CDR3 DNA: TGTGCCATCAGTGATGGTAGCGGGAGGGTTGGGGACCAAGAGACCCAGTACTTC
CDR3 protein: CAISDGSGRVGDQETQYF

J gene: TRBJ2-1
clone size: NA
D gene: NA
V gene: TRBV5-1
CDR3 DNA: TGCGCCAGCAGCTTGGTCGGTGGGAGTGATGAGCAGTTCTTC
CDR3 protein: CASSLVGGSDEQFF

J gene: TRBJ2-7
clone size: NA
D gene: TRBD1
V gene: TRBV5-1
CDR3 DNA: TGCGCCAGCAGCAACCGGGACAGGGACTTCGACGAGCAGTACTTC
CDR3 protein: CASSNRDRDFDEQYF

J gene: TRBJ1-5
clone size: NA
D gene: NA
V gene: TRBV2
CDR3 DNA: TGTGCCAGCACGAGGGAGTTATTTCGCAATCAGCCCCAGCATTTT
CDR3 protein: CASTRELFRNQPQHF

J gene: TRBJ1-5
clone size: few
D gene: TRBD1
V gene: TRBV2
CDR3 DNA: TGTGCCAGCAAAATAGACAGGGCCGAAAGGCCCCAGCATTTT
CDR3 protein: CASKIDRAERPQHF

J gene: TRBJ2-5
clone size: once
D gene: TRBD1
V gene: TRBV12-3/TRBV12-4
CDR3 DNA: TGTGCCAGCAGGCCGACAGGGGGCGAGACCCAGTACTTC
CDR3 protein: CASRPTGGETQYF

J gene: TRBJ1-6
clone size: few
D gene: NA
V gene: TRBV25-1
CDR3 DNA: TGTGCCAGCAGTGTTTCAGGAGGATCACCCCTCCACTTT
CDR3 protein: CASSVSGGSPLHF

J gene: TRBJ2-5
clone size: NA
D gene: TRBD1
V gene: TRBV30
CDR3 DNA: TGTGCCTGGGCACAGGGGCCGGGCCAAGAGACCCAGTACTTC
CDR3 protein: CAWAQGPGQETQYF

J gene: TRBJ1-6
clone size: NA
D gene: TRBD1
V gene: TRBV7-9
CDR3 DNA: TGTGCCAGCAGCTCGACCGGGACAGATGGCAATTCACCCCTCCACTTT
CDR3 protein: CASSSTGTDGNSPLHF

J gene: TRBJ2-3
clone size: once
D gene: NA
V gene: TRBV18
CDR3 DNA: TGTGCCAGCTCCCCTAGCACAGATACGCAGTATTTT
CDR3 protein: CASSPSTDTQYF

J gene: TRBJ2-2
clone size: few
D gene: TRBD2
V gene: TRBV5-1
CDR3 DNA: TGCGCCAGCAGCAATAGCGGGTCGAACACCGGGGAGCTGTTTTTT
CDR3 protein: CASSNSGSNTGELFF

J gene: TRBJ1-1
clone size: NA
D gene: NA
V gene: TRBV6-5
CDR3 DNA: TGTGCCAGCAGACAGAATGAAGCTTTCTTT
CDR3 protein: CASRQNEAFF

J gene: TRBJ2-7
clone size: NA
D gene: TRBD2
V gene: TRBV11-2
CDR3 DNA: TGTGCCAGCAGCCCCCGGACTAGCGGCGAGCAGTACTTC
CDR3 protein: CASSPRTSGEQYF

J gene: TRBJ2-3
clone size: NA
D gene: TRBD2
V gene: TRBV7-9
CDR3 DNA: TGTGCCAGCAGCCCGCCCTTTAGACTAGCGCTCTCAGATACGCAGTATTTT
CDR3 protein: CASSPPFRLALSDTQYF

J gene: TRBJ1-1
clone size: NA
D gene: NA
V gene: TRBV28
CDR3 DNA: TGTGCCAGCAGTTTTACAGGCACTGAAGCTTTCTTT
CDR3 protein: CASSFTGTEAFF

J gene: TRBJ1-5
clone size: NA
D gene: NA
V gene: TRBV5-1
CDR3 DNA: TGCGCCAGCAGCTTGGACAGGGACAATCAGCCCCAGCATTTT
CDR3 protein: CASSLDRDNQPQHF

J gene: TRBJ2-3
clone size: NA
D gene: TRBD1
V gene: TRBV28
CDR3 DNA: TGTGCCAGCAAGACAGGGGGAGCCACAGATACGCAGTATTTT
CDR3 protein: CASKTGGATDTQYF

J gene: TRBJ1-1
clone size: NA
D gene: NA
V gene: TRBV5-5
CDR3 DNA: TGTGCCAGCAGCTTGACATCCCCTGAAGCTTTCTTT
CDR3 protein: CASSLTSPEAFF

J gene: TRBJ1-1
clone size: NA
D gene: NA
V gene: TRBV7-2
CDR3 DNA: TGTGCCAGCAGCCCCCAGGGGACTGAAGCTTTCTTT
CDR3 protein: CASSPQGTEAFF

J gene: TRBJ2-1
clone size: NA
D gene: TRBD2
V gene: TRBV4-1
CDR3 DNA: TGCGCCAGCAGCCAAGACCACGGGACTAGGTACAATGAGCAGTTCTTC
CDR3 protein: CASSQDHGTRYNEQFF

J gene: TRBJ1-3
clone size: NA
D gene: TRBD1
V gene: TRBV6-5
CDR3 DNA: TGTGCCAGCAGTTACTTGGGACAGGGGGCGGGAAACACCATATATTTT
CDR3 protein: CASSYLGQGAGNTIYF

J gene: TRBJ1-2
clone size: NA
D gene: NA
V gene: TRBV6-6
CDR3 DNA: TGTGCCAGCACCCCCACGGGCTATGGCTACACCTTC
CDR3 protein: CASTPTGYGYTF

J gene: TRBJ1-2
clone size: NA
D gene: NA
V gene: TRBV30
CDR3 DNA: TGTGCCTGGAGTGTGCGGCGCGCCGTGGGCTACACCTTC
CDR3 protein: CAWSVRRAVGYTF

J gene: TRBJ2-1
clone size: few
D gene: TRBD2
V gene: TRBV28
CDR3 DNA: TGTGCCAGCAGTCCACAACTTGGCGGGAGCTACAATGAGCAGTTCTTC
CDR3 protein: CASSPQLGGSYNEQFF

J gene: TRBJ1-4
clone size: NA
D gene: NA
V gene: TRBV18
CDR3 DNA: TGTGCCAGCTCACCACTGTCAGGCGCGATGACTAATGAAAAACTGTTTTTT
CDR3 protein: CASSPLSGAMTNEKLFF

J gene: TRBJ1-4
clone size: NA
D gene: NA
V gene: TRBV6-1
CDR3 DNA: TGTGCCAGCAGTGAGGGAGGGTCCTGGGAAAAACTGTTTTTT
CDR3 protein: CASSEGGSWEKLFF

J gene: TRBJ1-1
clone size: NA
D gene: NA
V gene: TRBV9
CDR3 DNA: TGTGCCAGCAGCTCCTACTCCACAGGTGAAGCTTTCTTT
CDR3 protein: CASSSYSTGEAFF

J gene: TRBJ2-1
clone size: NA
D gene: TRBD2
V gene: TRBV5-6
CDR3 DNA: TGTGCCAGCAGCTTACCACCGGGACTAGTAAATGAGCAGTTCTTC
CDR3 protein: CASSLPPGLVNEQFF

J gene: TRBJ1-2
clone size: NA
D gene: NA
V gene: TRBV7-9
CDR3 DNA: TGTGCCAGCAGCTTAGGGGCGGGGGAGCTAAGGACTGCCTTC
CDR3 protein: CASSLGAGELRTAF

J gene: TRBJ2-7
clone size: NA
D gene: TRBD1
V gene: TRBV6-2/TRBV6-3
CDR3 DNA: TGTGCCAGCAGTTACTCGCGACAGGGCTACGAGCAGTACTTC
CDR3 protein: CASSYSRQGYEQYF

J gene: TRBJ2-2
clone size: NA
D gene: NA
V gene: TRBV5-1
CDR3 DNA: TGCGCCAGCACTTCAGGGTCCGGGGAGCTGTTTTTT
CDR3 protein: CASTSGSGELFF

J gene: TRBJ1-2
clone size: NA
D gene: NA
V gene: TRBV7-9
CDR3 DNA: TGTGCCAGCAGCTTAGCTGGGGGCAGCCAATTATCCTATGGCTACACCTTC
CDR3 protein: CASSLAGGSQLSYGYTF

J gene: TRBJ2-5
clone size: once
D gene: TRBD2
V gene: TRBV14
CDR3 DNA: TGTGCCAGCAGCCGAATTAGCGGGACCTGGGAAGAGACCCAGTACTTC
CDR3 protein: CASSRISGTWEETQYF

J gene: TRBJ1-3
clone size: NA
D gene: NA
V gene: TRBV4-1
CDR3 DNA: TGCGCCAGCAGCCAAGAGCACAGTACTGGAAACACCATATATTTT
CDR3 protein: CASSQEHSTGNTIYF

J gene: TRBJ1-3
clone size: NA
D gene: TRBD1
V gene: TRBV11-3
CDR3 DNA: TGTGCCAGCAGCAAGGGACAGGGGATCCCTGGAAACACCATATATTTT
CDR3 protein: CASSKGQGIPGNTIYF

J gene: TRBJ2-2
clone size: NA
D gene: NA
V gene: TRBV24-1
CDR3 DNA: TGTGCCACCAGTCAACCGGGACAAAACACCGGGGAGCTGTTTTTT
CDR3 protein: CATSQPGQNTGELFF

J gene: TRBJ1-5
clone size: NA
D gene: NA
V gene: TRBV10-3
CDR3 DNA: TGTGCCATCACTGGACAGTTCAATCAGCCCCAGCATTTT
CDR3 protein: CAITGQFNQPQHF